The entry below describes one TCR beta chain. Its antigen is unknown. One base away there is no much larger clone; base qualities are not given. These data belong to a study of type 1 and type 2 diabetes patients listed by TCRdb under 2016. Broadly, across the study: The cohort comprised about ten type 1 diabetes patients, a few type 2 diabetes patients and six or seven nondiabetic controls recruited in China. Across the study, CD4+ and CD8+ T cells were positively selected from PBMCs by means of CD4 or CD8 MicroBeads on MACS columns. Altogether, approximately 19 million paired-end reads were produced across the whole study. The study profiled TCRbeta repertoires by high-throughput sequencing to compare type 1 diabetes, type 2 diabetes and nondiabetic individuals. Type 2 diabetes patients were included as a disease comparison group for the type 1 diabetes patients. Comparing approximately 19-cycle and roughly 27-cycle amplification showed similar V gene usage, suggesting similar primer efficiencies and random PCR bias. Sequencing of the TCRbeta libraries was paired-end and was performed on Illumina HiSeq 2000 or MiSeq instruments.

The listed sequencing device is Illumina MiSeq. TCRbeta CDR3 amplification used genomic DNA from the sorted T cell subsets as template. The TCRbeta CDR3 region was amplified by multiplex PCR with 30 forward and 13 reverse primers. AMPure XP beads were used to purify the PCR products, after which a second 25-cycle PCR added indices and adaptors. Before sequencing, libraries were gel-purified with the QIAquick Gel Extraction Kit. The paper's data handling went like this. FLASH was used to merge the paired-end reads, and IgBLAST was used to align the reads to IMGT V, D and J germline references. Reads with below 70% alignment identity to germline references were discarded, leaving around 12,000,000 reads study-wide. Following IMGT definitions, CDR3 boundaries, reading frame and productivity were assigned. Clones at or above 1% of reads were defined as highly-expanded clones, and diversity was measured by normalized Shannon entropy. Unpaired two-tailed t-tests were used to test group differences in Shannon entropy. Clones were called with MiXCR by TCRdb after fastp trimmed the public reads at Q25, and only in-frame beta chains were retained. A single entry per CDR3 protein holds the most common genes and DNA from its merged rows. In this record, the V and J calls reflect TCRdb's handling and not the investigators' own analysis. This sample gives some 250,000 distinct CDR3 sequences in total; around 50% of them show up just once. Approximately 15% of the sample comes from the top ten.

Every diabetic patient fulfilled standard classification criteria for type 1 or type 2 diabetes, and glucose and C-peptide were measured using WHO-recommended methods. Exclusion applied to any donor with other autoimmune diseases or infections within the previous four weeks. From each participant, around 10 milliliters of peripheral blood were collected. LymphoPrep density separation was used to isolate PBMCs. Points the paper makes about the study in general: Age and gender were not matched between study groups, possibly biasing interpretation. Highly correlated V and J gene usage patterns were observed for type 2 diabetes and control samples, with an average of approximately 0.97 between samples. In both CD4+ and CD8+ T cells, type 2 diabetes repertoires were highly diverse, with diversity significantly greater than that of type 1 diabetes repertoires. Because only a limited number of T2D and control samples were sequenced, some T1D-only HECs might also appear in more T2D or control samples. Type 2 diabetes patients had few highly-expanded CD4+ clones (median one), and those clones made up a median around 4.2% of reads.

What was sequenced was peripheral blood mononuclear cells (PBMCs). The receptor's source is a man between 18 and 35 years old with type 2 diabetes.

The CDR3 protein is CASSLSNEQFF. In nucleotide form, the sequence is TGCGCCAGCAGCTTGTCCAATGAGCAGTTCTTC. The sequence joins TRBV5-1 to TRBJ2-1; the D segment cannot be called with confidence. Looking up the germline V gene yields CDR1 SGHRS and CDR2 YFSETQ. Including cysteine and phenylalanine, the CDR3 has 11 amino acids. Left in the record is the CDR3 DNA by itself, 33 bases read in frame from the first base. The trim is 1 base for V and 6 bases for J, with a gap of 2 bases between the germline ends.